The clone carrying this T cell receptor (beta chain) was counted once. CDR1 is SGHTA, CDR2 FQGNSA, per germline. V gave up 5 bases and J gave up 5 bases, with 15 bases separating them. The CDR3 extends over 14 amino acids. These data belong to a study of blood T cell repertoires in COVID-19. About the study: Researchers got acute and convalescent COVID-19 samples from the United States, Italy and Spain. From T cells, B-cell-depleted T cells, or PBMCs came the material, which was cDNA or gDNA.

Sequencing was performed with immunoSEQ multiplex PCR; in TCRdb, only in-frame clones are kept and a portion is missing. The sample holds 150,000 to 200,000 clones; 84% are singletons and the top ten take around 15%. The clonotype comes from an older woman with COVID-19, enrolled during active disease. This rearrangement joins TRBV7-2 to TRBJ1-2; the D is unclear. Material: peripheral blood. DNA for the CDR3: TGTGCCAGCAGCATAACGGCCGACTTATATGGCTACACCTTC. Translated, it gives CASSITADLYGYTF.